The 14 T cell receptor beta chains in this list originate from one sample, sequenced in a study of monozygotic twins with inflammatory bowel disease. From its re-call of the 5' RACE reads, TCRdb lists each CDR3 protein once, without DNA. The sample has around 450,000 distinct CDR3 sequences. The sample was blood. Every receptor here comes from a human donor with ulcerative colitis or Crohn's disease, or a healthy co-twin of an affected twin (not recorded which).

The chain is built from TRBV18 and TRBJ2-3. Germline V gene data show CDR1 as KGHSH and CDR2 as LQKENI. The CDR3 totals 14 residues. CDR3 in amino acids: CASSPPQTTDTQYF.

The gene calls are TRBV5-1 and TRBJ2-1; with no DNA, the TCRdb D assignment of TRBD1 cannot be verified. Germline V lookup: CDR1 SGHRS, CDR2 YFSETQ. This CDR3 has 16 residues. The CDR3 loop is CASSLDGQGAYNEQFF.

The chain is built from TRBV4-1 and TRBJ1-2; TCRdb gives TRBD1 as the D gene, but with no DNA this cannot be confirmed. The germline V gene has CDR1 MGHRA and CDR2 YSYEKL. This CDR3 is built from 16 residues. The CDR3 protein is CASSQVPGVSNYGYTF.

The genes are TRBV29-1 and TRBJ2-1; TCRdb gives TRBD2 as the D gene, but with no DNA this cannot be confirmed. The CDR3 totals 14 residues. The germline V gene has CDR1 SQVTM and CDR2 ANQGSEA. CDR3 residues: CSVILAGPYNEQFF.

The chain employs TRBV24-1 and TRBJ2-3; the D gene TCRdb calls, TRBD2, cannot be checked with no DNA. The CDR3 consists of 16 residues. Germline V gene lookup returns CDR1 KGHDR and CDR2 SFDVKD. CDR3 in amino acids: CATSDPRVAGTDTQYF.

V is TRBV2 and J is TRBJ2-5. The CDR3 runs 12 residues. In germline, CDR1 is SNHLY, CDR2 FYNNEI. This chain's CDR3 is CASSDQGETQYF.

V and J are TRBV6-1 and TRBJ2-1. The CDR3 contains 16 residues. CDR1 is MNHNS and CDR2 is SASEGT in the germline V gene. CDR3 region: CASRETGSSSYNEQFF.

The V call is TRBV11-2, the J call TRBJ1-4; TCRdb reports TRBD1, a call that lacks DNA to check it against. Germline V gene data show CDR1 as SGHAT and CDR2 as FQNNGV. CDR3 size: 19 residues. CDR3 region: CASSPTRGRGIPTNEKLFF. Drawing the rest from reference TRBV11-2 and TRBJ1-4, the complete variable domain is EAGVAQSPRYKIIEKRQSVAFWCNPISGHATLYWYQQILGQGPKLLIQFQNNGVVDDSQLPKDRFSAERLKGVDSTLKIQPAKLEDSAVYLCASSPTRGRGIPTNEKLFFGSGTQLSVL.

J is TRBJ1-3 and V is TRBV19. This CDR3 has 14 residues. Germline values: CDR1 LNHDA, CDR2 SQIVND (reference sequence). The CDR3 loop is CASTDKSSGNTIYF.

The genes are TRBV5-5 and TRBJ1-2; TCRdb outputs TRBD1, but without DNA this stays unchecked. In germline, CDR1 is SGHKS, CDR2 YYEKEE (reference sequence). This CDR3 contains 14 residues. The CDR3 spells CASNLGQAGSGYTF.

V and J are TRBV5-1 and TRBJ2-1; the D call of TRBD1 rests on TCRdb alone, since no DNA is present to check it. The CDR3 totals 15 residues. The germline CDR1 and CDR2 sequences are SGHRS and YFSETQ. CDR3 loop: CASSQGTGTLLGQFF.

The CDR3 region is CASSMGLAGYNEQFF. The genes are TRBV5-8 and TRBJ2-1; the TCRdb D gene call, TRBD2, has no DNA to confirm it. In germline, CDR1 is SGHTS, CDR2 YDEGEE. CDR3 length: 15 amino acids.

The chain links TRBV4-3 to TRBJ1-3. CDR3 length: 16 amino acids. The germline gives CDR1 LGHNA, CDR2 YSLEER. CDR3 loop: CASSQDGRGAGNTIYF.

The chain recombines TRBV5-1 with TRBJ2-3; TCRdb reports TRBD2, a call that lacks DNA to check it against. Looked up from germline, CDR1 is SGHRS and CDR2 is YFSETQ. This CDR3 has 16 residues. The CDR3 region is CASSHRLAVREDTQYF.